This T cell receptor beta chain was documented in a study of response to subunit inactivated influenza vaccine. Study-wide results and caveats: Authors proposed each seasonal influenza vaccination draws in few new T cells.

Trimming took 6 bases from V and 10 from J; bases not matched to a gene: 7. Per germline, CDR1 MNHEY and CDR2 SVGEGT. This CDR3 contains 14 residues. Concerning this clonotype: The target antigen is unknown.

MiXCR, run by TCRdb on the RT-PCR reads, gives a single entry per CDR3 protein. The table records under 750,000 distinct CDR3 sequences, 10% to 15% of them present only once. The chain is built from TRBV6-2 or TRBV6-3 and TRBJ1-6, with 9 positions matching TRBD1. Here the sequenced sample was PBMCs from blood, taken on the day of vaccination. The origin of this receptor is a man in his fifties or sixties who received an inactivated influenza vaccine. CDR3 in DNA: TGTGCCAGCAGCGCTGGACAGGGGTGGTCACCCCTCCACTTT. Translating it yields CASSAGQGWSPLHF.